Listed below are T cell receptor beta chains from one sample, sequenced in a study of blood T cell repertoires in COVID-19. The method was immunoSEQ multiplex PCR; TCRdb's version includes in-frame clones alone and lacks a portion of them. This table has about 64,000 clones, around 79% appearing once. Sequenced sample: peripheral blood. All receptors derive from a human donor in a cohort sampled during active COVID-19. Each CDR3 is given without its conserved first and last residue. Fields, in order: J gene, V gene, D gene, CDR3 protein. A D gene is named only where the DNA matches it firmly.

TRBJ1-4	TRBV25-1	.	ASSAIGGGREEKLF
TRBJ2-3	TRBV28	TRBD2	ASSFGGADTQY
TRBJ2-2	TRBV27	.	ASSPPFLWGDGTGELF
TRBJ1-6	TRBV7-9	.	ASSLGAGFYNSPLH
TRBJ2-6	TRBV7-2	TRBD2	ASSLAAGGSGANVLT
TRBJ1-3	TRBV19	.	ASSTWTDGNTIY
TRBJ2-7	TRBV27	.	ASSFSAPSYEQY
TRBJ2-3	TRBV11-3	.	ASSQQDHSDTQY
TRBJ2-3	TRBV30	TRBD2	ACQGRASGRSSTDTQY
TRBJ1-2	TRBV6-5	TRBD1	ASSYRQGFGYT
TRBJ2-7	TRBV20-1	.	SARDFHEQY
TRBJ1-5	TRBV7-2	.	ASSLRPPGQPQH
TRBJ2-4	TRBV28	.	ASSLAGAAKNIQY
TRBJ2-3	TRBV19	.	ASSTLGADTQY
TRBJ2-7	TRBV7-9	TRBD1	ASSLTGVKAEQY
TRBJ2-1	TRBV7-3	TRBD2	ASSPLSGNYNEQF
TRBJ1-2	TRBV6-5	TRBD1	ASSLTGGADGYT
TRBJ1-4	TRBV11-3	TRBD1	ASSPGQGDNEKLF
TRBJ1-1	TRBV6-2/TRBV6-3	.	ASSYAGITEAF
TRBJ2-6	TRBV28	.	ASTSRKGGGANVLT
TRBJ2-7	TRBV4-2	.	ASSQDGDRPFYEQY
TRBJ2-7	TRBV3-1/TRBV3-2	TRBD1	ASSQDTGASYEQY
TRBJ2-1	TRBV7-3	TRBD1	ASSPQGEIRNEQF
TRBJ2-6	TRBV11-2	.	ASSFGGDFSGANVLT
TRBJ1-2	TRBV5-1	TRBD1	ASSLDRGLDYGYT
TRBJ2-7	TRBV19	.	ASSMIGGLEQY
TRBJ2-5	TRBV6-5	.	ASSLVGVQETQY